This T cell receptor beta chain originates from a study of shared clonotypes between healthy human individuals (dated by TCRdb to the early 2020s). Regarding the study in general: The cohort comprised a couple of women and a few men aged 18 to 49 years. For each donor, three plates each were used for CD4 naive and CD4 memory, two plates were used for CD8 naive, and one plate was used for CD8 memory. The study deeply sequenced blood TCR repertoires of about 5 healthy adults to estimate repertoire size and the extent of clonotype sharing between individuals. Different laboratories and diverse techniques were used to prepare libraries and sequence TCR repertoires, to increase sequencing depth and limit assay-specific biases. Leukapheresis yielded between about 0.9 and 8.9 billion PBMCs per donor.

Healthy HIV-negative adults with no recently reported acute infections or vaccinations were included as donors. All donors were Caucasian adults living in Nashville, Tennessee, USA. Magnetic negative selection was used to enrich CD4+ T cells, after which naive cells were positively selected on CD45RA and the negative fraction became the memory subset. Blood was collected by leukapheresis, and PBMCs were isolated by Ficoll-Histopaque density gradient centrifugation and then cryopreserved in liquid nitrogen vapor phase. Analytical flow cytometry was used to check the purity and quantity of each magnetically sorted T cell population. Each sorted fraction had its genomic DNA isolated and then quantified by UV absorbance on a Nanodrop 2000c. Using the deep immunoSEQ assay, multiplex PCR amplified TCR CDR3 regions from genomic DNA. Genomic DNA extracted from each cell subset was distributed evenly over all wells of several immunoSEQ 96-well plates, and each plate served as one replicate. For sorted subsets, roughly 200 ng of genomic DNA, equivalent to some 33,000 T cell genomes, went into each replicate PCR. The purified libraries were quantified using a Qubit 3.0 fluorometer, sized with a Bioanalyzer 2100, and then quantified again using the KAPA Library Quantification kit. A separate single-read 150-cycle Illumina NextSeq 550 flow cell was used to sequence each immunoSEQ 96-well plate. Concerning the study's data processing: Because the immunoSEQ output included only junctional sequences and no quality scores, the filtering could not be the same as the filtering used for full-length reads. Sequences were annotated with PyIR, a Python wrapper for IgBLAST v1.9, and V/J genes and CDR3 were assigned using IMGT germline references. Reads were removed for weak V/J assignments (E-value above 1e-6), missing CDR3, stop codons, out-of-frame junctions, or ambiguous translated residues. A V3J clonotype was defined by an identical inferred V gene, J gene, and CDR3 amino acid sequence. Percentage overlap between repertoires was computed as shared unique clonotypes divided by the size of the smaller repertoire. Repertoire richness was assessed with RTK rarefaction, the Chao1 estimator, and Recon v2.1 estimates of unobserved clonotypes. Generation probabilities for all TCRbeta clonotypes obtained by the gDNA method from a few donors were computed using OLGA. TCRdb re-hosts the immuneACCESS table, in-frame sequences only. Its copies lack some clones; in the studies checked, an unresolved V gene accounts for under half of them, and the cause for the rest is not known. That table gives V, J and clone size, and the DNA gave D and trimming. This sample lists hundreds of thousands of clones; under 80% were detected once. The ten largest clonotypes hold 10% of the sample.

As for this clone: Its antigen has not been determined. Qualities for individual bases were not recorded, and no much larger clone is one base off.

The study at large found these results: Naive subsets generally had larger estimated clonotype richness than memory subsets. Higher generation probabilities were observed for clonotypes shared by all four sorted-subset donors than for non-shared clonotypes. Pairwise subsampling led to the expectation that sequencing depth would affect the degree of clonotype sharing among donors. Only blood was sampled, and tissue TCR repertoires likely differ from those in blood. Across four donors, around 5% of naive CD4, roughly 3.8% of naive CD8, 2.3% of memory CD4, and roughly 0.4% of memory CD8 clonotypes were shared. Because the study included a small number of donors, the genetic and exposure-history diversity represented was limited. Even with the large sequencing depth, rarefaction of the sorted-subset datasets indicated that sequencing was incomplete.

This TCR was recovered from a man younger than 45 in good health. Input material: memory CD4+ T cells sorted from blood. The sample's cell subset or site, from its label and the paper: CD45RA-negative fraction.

CDR3 sequence: CASSTGASTVSYGYTF. The nucleotides read TGTGCCAGCAGCACAGGGGCCTCGACAGTTTCCTATGGCTACACCTTC. The sequence joins TRBV7-2 to TRBJ1-2, and TRBD1 aligns with 7 junction nucleotides. Inclusive of the bounding cysteine and phenylalanine, the CDR3 is 16 residues long. The retained sequence is limited to the CDR3, 48 bases, with the frame set at the first base. V is cut back by 5 bases and J by 4 bases, with 13 bases in the junction unmatched. For CDR1 and CDR2, the germline V gene lists SGHTA and FQGNSA.